One sample yielded the 27 T cell receptor beta chains listed below, sequenced in a study of human T cells and chemical hapten exposure. This sample's time point: pre-sensitization, week 0. Treatment in this sample: therapeutic diphenylcyclopropenone sensitization with weekly scalp DPC. MiXCR, applied by TCRdb to the RACE reads, yields one record per CDR3 protein. The table has a few hundred thousand distinct CDR3 sequences, around 5.5% seen once. The starting material was whole blood, obtained in connection with sensitization to the hapten diphenylcyclopropenone (DPC). All receptors derive from a woman aged 18-29 years with alopecia areata. Some clones in this sample may be carry-over from other donors' samples.

V gene TRBV18 combines with J gene TRBJ2-1, with D possibly being TRBD2 (5 bases). From germline, CDR1 is KGHSH and CDR2 LQKENI. Trimming stripped 0 bases from V and 7 bases from J, with 13 bases between. This CDR3 spans 15 amino acids. The CDR3 protein is CASSPPTGWVNEQFF. The CDR3 DNA follows: TGTGCCAGCTCACCACCCACGGGGTGGGTGAATGAGCAGTTCTTC.

This chain links TRBV16 with TRBJ1-4; D not certain. CDR3 size: 15 residues. V dropped 2 bases and J dropped 8 bases, with 15 bases sitting between them. Germline values: CDR1 KGHSY, CDR2 FQNENV. The CDR3 protein is CASSQEAVLMEKLFF. The CDR3 nucleotides are TGTGCCAGCAGCCAAGAAGCGGTCCTTATGGAAAAACTGTTTTTT.

This clonotype showed up just a few times. CDR3 in amino acids: CASSLEGGASFF. For the CDR3, the DNA is TGTGCCAGCAGCTTGGAAGGGGGCGCTTCATTCTTC. The chain employs TRBV5-6 and TRBJ2-1; TRBD1 aligns across 7 bases. Germline V CDR1 and CDR2: SGHDT, YYEEEE. The CDR3 spans 12 residues. The junction had 7 bases not matched to a gene; V was cut back by 0 bases and J by 16 bases.

Only one count was recorded for this clonotype. V gene TRBV12-3 or TRBV12-4 combines with J gene TRBJ1-2; the match to TRBD1 covers 11 bases. This CDR3 contains 14 residues. V trimming: 5 bases; J trimming: 6 bases; junction bases outside the gene matches: 5. In DNA form, the CDR3 reads TGTGCCAGCAGTCCCTCGGGACAGGGGGATGGCTACACCTTC. It encodes CASSPSGQGDGYTF.

This clonotype was seen at least ten times. The chain carries TRBV6-5 and TRBJ2-4; 13 bases agree with TRBD2. Looked up from germline, CDR1 is MNHEY and CDR2 is SVGAGI. The CDR3 length is 17 residues. Unmatched junction bases numbered 2, after V lost 3 bases and J lost 0 bases. As DNA, the CDR3 is TGTGCCAGCAGTTATAGACTAGCGGGGGGAGCCAAAAACATTCAGTACTTC. It codes for CASSYRLAGGAKNIQYF.

The V gene is TRBV6-1, the J gene TRBJ1-2; D is uncertain. The CDR3 is 11 amino acids. Per the germline V gene, CDR1 is MNHNS and CDR2 is SASEGT. V shed 2 bases and J shed 3 bases, with 1 base lying between them. CDR3 DNA: TGTGCCAGCAGTGAACACTATGGCTACACCTTC. This gives the protein CASSEHYGYTF.

This clonotype occurred a few times. The rearrangement uses TRBV5-1 and TRBJ1-1; a weak D match, TRBD1 (6 bases). This CDR3 has 13 amino acids. Trimming took off 3 bases at V and 5 bases at J, with 11 bases between the two ends. From germline, CDR1 is SGHRS and CDR2 YFSETQ. CDR3 region: CASSSEGGTEAFF. DNA of the CDR3: TGCGCCAGCAGCTCGGAAGGGGGGACTGAAGCTTTCTTT. Complete variable domain (other parts from reference TRBV5-1 and TRBJ1-1): KAGVTQTPRYLIKTRGQQVTLSCSPISGHRSVSWYQQTPGQGLQFLFEYFSETQRNKGNFPGRFSGRQFSNSRSEMNVSTLELGDSALYLCASSSEGGTEAFFGQGTRLTVV.

The chain uses TRBV7-2 and TRBJ2-7; 8 nucleotides match TRBD2. The V and J ends lost 1 base and 5 bases, in that order; junction bases with no gene match: 13. Germline lookup yields CDR1 SGHTA and CDR2 FQGNSA. The CDR3 contains 17 residues. CDR3 in DNA: TGTGCCAGCAGCTTAGTTACTCGGGTCAGCGGGGGCCACGAGCAGTACTTC. Translating gives CASSLVTRVSGGHEQYF.

A few counts support this clonotype. The DNA of the CDR3 is TGTGCCAGCAGTGTCACAGGGGATCCCCAGCCCCAGCATTTT. Translating it yields CASSVTGDPQPQHF. This chain uses TRBV12-3 or TRBV12-4 with TRBJ1-5; TRBD1 agrees at 7 bases. The CDR3 contains 14 residues. V lost 5 bases to trimming and J lost 7 bases; unmatched junction nucleotides: 8.

The V call is TRBV6-1, the J call TRBJ1-4; TRBD1 matches 7 bases. The CDR3 covers 14 residues. The trim removed 4 bases at V and 8 bases at J, leaving 7 bases unmatched. CDR1 is MNHNS, CDR2 SASEGT, per germline. The CDR3 is CASSGYRGGEKLFF. CDR3 bases: TGTGCCAGCAGTGGATACAGGGGAGGCGAAAAACTGTTTTTT.

There are many counts of this clonotype. The rearrangement uses TRBV18 and TRBJ2-7; D is uncertain. The germline V and J ends were trimmed by 1 base and 3 bases, with 7 bases remaining between them. Germline loops: CDR1 KGHSH, CDR2 LQKENI. The CDR3 covers 13 residues. The CDR3 spells CASSPLGSYEQYF. CDR3 nucleotides: TGTGCCAGCTCACCACTAGGAAGCTACGAGCAGTACTTC.

V is TRBV7-9 and J is TRBJ2-1; D is unresolved. This CDR3 has 12 residues. V was pared by 5 bases and J by 9 bases, with 11 bases between. In germline, CDR1 is SEHNR, CDR2 FQNEAQ (reference sequence). The chain's CDR3 is CASSPAGSEQFF. CDR3 DNA: TGTGCCAGCAGCCCCGCTGGCAGTGAGCAGTTCTTC.

This clonotype was seen ten or more times. The rearrangement links TRBV25-1 to TRBJ2-5, with D hard to call. Germline loops: CDR1 MGHDK, CDR2 SYGVNS. The germline V and J ends were trimmed by 4 bases and 1 base, with 10 bases remaining between them. This CDR3 spans 14 amino acids. CDR3 in amino acids: CASSGLLSQETQYF. CDR3 coding DNA: TGTGCCAGCAGTGGGCTCCTCAGCCAAGAGACCCAGTACTTC.

The J gene is TRBJ2-3, the V gene TRBV6-4; D not resolved. V was cut by 0 bases and J by 4 bases, with 8 bases left in between. CDR1 is MRHNA and CDR2 is SNTAGT in the germline V gene. CDR3 length equals 14 residues. CDR3 amino acids: CASSDSKGPDTQYF. CDR3 nucleotide sequence: TGTGCCAGCAGTGACTCAAAGGGCCCAGATACGCAGTATTTT.

This clonotype has only a few counts. This chain links TRBV28 with TRBJ1-4, with D uncertain. With 5 bases removed from V and 0 bases from J, the gap between germline ends came to 13 bases. Germline loops: CDR1 MDHEN, CDR2 SYDVKM. The CDR3 is made up of 16 amino acids. The CDR3 region is CASSPRGDATNEKLFF. The CDR3, as DNA: TGTGCCAGCAGTCCCCGGGGAGACGCAACTAATGAAAAACTGTTTTTT.

This clonotype showed up many times. The rearrangement joins TRBV13 to TRBJ1-1; 9 bases map to TRBD1. Germline lookup yields CDR1 PRHDT and CDR2 FYEKMQ (reference sequence). The CDR3 runs 14 residues. J lost 5 bases, V lost 6 bases, and 7 bases had no gene match. The CDR3 DNA is TGTGCCAGCAGTGATACAGGGGGCCGGACTGAAGCTTTCTTT. Translated: CASSDTGGRTEAFF.

Ten or more counts support this clonotype. The chain employs TRBV6-5 and TRBJ2-2; TRBD2 is a possible D gene (6 bases). V was cut by 0 bases and J by 5 bases, with 13 bases left in between. Germline V gene sequence: CDR1 MNHEY, CDR2 SVGAGI. The length of the CDR3 is 16 residues. CDR3: CASSYSLLASTGELFF. Written as DNA, the CDR3 is TGTGCCAGCAGTTACTCGTTGCTAGCGAGTACCGGGGAGCTGTTTTTT.

The chain has TRBV20-1 and TRBJ2-7, with D unresolved. The CDR3 runs 12 residues. Germline-derived CDR1 and CDR2 are DFQATT and SNEGSKA (reference sequence). Between the trimmed V and J ends, which lost 4 bases and 4 bases, there was a span of 11 bases. This chain's CDR3 is CSATRRAYEQYF. The CDR3 DNA is TGCAGTGCTACCCGTAGGGCTTACGAGCAGTACTTC.

A few counts support this clonotype. The chain combines TRBV4-1 with TRBJ2-1; the match to TRBD1 covers 9 bases. The length of the CDR3 is 16 residues. Germline V gene sequence: CDR1 MGHRA, CDR2 YSYEKL. Unmatched junction bases numbered 12, after V lost 4 bases and J lost 8 bases. The CDR3 spells CASSLSRDRDIDEQFF. CDR3 bases: TGCGCCAGCAGCCTAAGCCGGGACAGGGACATCGATGAGCAGTTCTTC.

This clonotype was counted between two and nine times. This chain uses TRBV24-1 with TRBJ1-1, with D hard to call. CDR3 length: 13 amino acids. The V end lost 3 bases, the J end lost 6 bases, and 10 bases lay between the germline ends. Per the germline V gene, CDR1 is KGHDR and CDR2 is SFDVKD. The CDR3: CATSDPQFPEAFF. The CDR3, as DNA: TGTGCCACCAGTGATCCTCAGTTCCCTGAAGCTTTCTTT.

The J gene is TRBJ2-3, the V gene TRBV15, with 7 bases identical to TRBD1. With V trimmed by 0 bases and J by 6 bases, 6 bases remained unmatched. Germline assignment: CDR1 LNHNV and CDR2 YYDKDF (reference sequence). CDR3 length equals 15 residues. The CDR3 protein is CATSRDRGKLDTQYF. DNA for the CDR3: TGTGCCACCAGCAGAGACAGGGGGAAGTTGGATACGCAGTATTTT.

This clonotype was recorded at least ten times. The chain recombines TRBV29-1 with TRBJ2-7; 11 positions agree with TRBD2. The length of the CDR3 is 16 residues. Trimming took 0 bases from V and 2 from J; bases not matched to a gene: 6. Germline CDR1 reads SQVTM; CDR2 reads ANQGSEA. This CDR3 reads CSVEDQASGGPYEQYF. The CDR3 bases are TGCAGCGTTGAAGATCAGGCTAGCGGGGGGCCCTACGAGCAGTACTTC.

The chain uses TRBV4-3 and TRBJ1-2; a weak D match, TRBD1 (5 bases). Deletions cut 6 bases from V and 1 base from J, with 15 bases between. The CDR3 length is 15 residues. The germline V gene encodes CDR1 LGHNA and CDR2 YSLEER. DNA of the CDR3: TGCGCCAGCAGTCCTGAGAGGGGCAGTAACTATGGCTACACCTTC. This translates into CASSPERGSNYGYTF.

The chain recombines TRBV10-3 with TRBJ2-3; no reliable D call. Germline CDR1 ENHRY, CDR2 SYGVKD. The CDR3 is 16 residues long. V lost 0 bases to trimming and J lost 5 bases, with 15 bases between them. The CDR3 spells CAISESTTRNGDTQYF. The CDR3 nucleotides read TGTGCCATCAGTGAGTCGACGACTCGAAATGGAGATACGCAGTATTTT.

This clonotype was counted ten times or more. The V and J genes are TRBV7-6 and TRBJ2-1; D tentatively reads TRBD1 or TRBD2 (6 bases each). The CDR3 spans 16 residues. The germline V gene encodes CDR1 SGHVS and CDR2 FNYEAQ. The V and J ends lost 1 base and 2 bases respectively, with 12 bases between them. This CDR3 reads CASSLGTGAPYNEQFF. DNA of the CDR3: TGTGCCAGCAGCTTAGGTACGGGGGCCCCCTACAATGAGCAGTTCTTC.

This clonotype was counted ten times or more. The chain uses TRBV6-1 and TRBJ1-5; D is perhaps TRBD1 (5 bases). Germline V gene sequence: CDR1 MNHNS, CDR2 SASEGT. V was trimmed by 5 bases and J by 2 bases, leaving 13 bases between them. This CDR3 is built from 15 residues. In nucleotides, the CDR3 is TGTGCCAGCAGTCCCTCGCGGGGGGGCAATCAGCCCCAGCATTTT. Translation: CASSPSRGGNQPQHF.

Ten or more counts support this clonotype. The chain uses TRBV21-1 and TRBJ1-1; the table assigns TRBD1, which was not confirmed against the DNA. TRBV21-1 is flagged as a pseudogene. This CDR3 comprises 15 residues. The chain's CDR3 is CASSKVRDRAGEAFF. The DNA for the CDR3 is TGTGCCAGCAGCAAAGTCAGAGACAGGGCGGGTGAAGCTTTCTTT.